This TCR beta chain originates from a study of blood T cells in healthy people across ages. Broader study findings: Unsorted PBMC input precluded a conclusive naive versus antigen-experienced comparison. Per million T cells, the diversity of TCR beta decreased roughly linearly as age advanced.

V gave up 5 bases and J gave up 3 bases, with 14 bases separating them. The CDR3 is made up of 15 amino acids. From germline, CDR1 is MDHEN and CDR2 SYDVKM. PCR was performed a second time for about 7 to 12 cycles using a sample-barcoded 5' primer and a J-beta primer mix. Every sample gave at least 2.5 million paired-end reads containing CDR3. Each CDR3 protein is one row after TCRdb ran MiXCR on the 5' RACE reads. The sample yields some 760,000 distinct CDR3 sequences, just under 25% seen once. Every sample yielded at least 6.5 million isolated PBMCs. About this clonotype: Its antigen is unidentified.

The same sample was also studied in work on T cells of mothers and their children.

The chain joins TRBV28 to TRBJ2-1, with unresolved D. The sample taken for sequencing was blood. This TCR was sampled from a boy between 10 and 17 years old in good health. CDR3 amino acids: CASSPSGMSYNEQFF. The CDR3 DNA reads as TGTGCCAGCAGTCCCTCAGGAATGAGCTACAATGAGCAGTTCTTC.